This passage covers 5 T cell receptor beta chains from one sample sequenced in a study of spatial heterogeneity in lung cancer (dated by TCRdb to about 2019). The library was obtained by 5' RACE. Sequencing relied on a NextSeq 500. TCRdb reprocessed the public reads (quality trimming at Q25 with fastp, clone calling with MiXCR) and kept in-frame beta chains. Each record represents a unique CDR3 protein, reported with the most common genes and DNA among its rows. The sample contains 15,000 to 20,000 distinct CDR3 sequences, approximately 6.8% of them found a single time. Roughly a quarter of the sample is taken by the ten largest. The sample's time point label, in plain terms: blood at routine non-recurrence follow-up after resection. This material consisted of PBMCs, taken at follow-up. Receptor source: a male donor with early-stage non-small cell lung cancer.

The table lists this clonotype with many counts. This rearrangement joins TRBV28 to TRBJ2-5; D is undetermined. Trimming took 1 base from V and 10 from J, leaving 19 bases between them. The CDR3 consists of 15 residues. Germline V gives CDR1 MDHEN, CDR2 SYDVKM. The CDR3 bases are TGTGCCAGCAGTTTATTCGGCCTGCCGAAAGAGGTCCAGTACTTC. Residues: CASSLFGLPKEVQYF.

This clonotype was found many times. V gene TRBV20-1 combines with J gene TRBJ2-7; 7 nucleotides match TRBD2. Trimming removed 6 bases from V and 0 bases from J; junction bases left unmatched: 8. CDR3 length: 14 amino acids. Germline V gene data show CDR1 as DFQATT and CDR2 as SNEGSKA (reference sequence). The chain's CDR3 is CSAEESSGSYEQYF. Here the CDR3 DNA reads TGCAGTGCCGAGGAGTCTAGCGGCTCCTACGAGCAGTACTTC.

On this clonotype: A junction boundary mismatches the germline segment, possibly from a read error. The chain recombines TRBV6-2 or TRBV6-3 with TRBJ2-5; D is unresolved. The CDR3 spans 13 residues. The germline CDR1 and CDR2 sequences are MNHEY and SVGEGT. The CDR3 is CASSYPPREAQYF. CDR3 in DNA: TGTGCCAGCAGTTACCCTCCAAGAGAGGCCCAGTACTTC.

At least ten counts were recorded for this clonotype. The chain uses TRBV6-5 and TRBJ2-7; D unclear. The germline V and J ends were trimmed by 2 bases and 1 base, with 12 bases remaining between them. This CDR3 is built from 15 residues. The germline gives CDR1 MNHEY, CDR2 SVGAGI. The CDR3, as DNA: TGTGCCAGCAGTTACGGCGTCAGCTTATCCTACGAGCAGTACTTC. It translates to CASSYGVSLSYEQYF.

The chain recombines TRBV10-3 with TRBJ2-7; D is perhaps TRBD1 (5 bases). V was pared by 8 bases and J by 4 bases, with 9 bases between. This CDR3 is 11 amino acids long. CDR1 and CDR2 (germline): ENHRY, SYGVKD. The CDR3 nucleotides are TGTGCCATCCGCAGGGCGTACGAGCAGTACTTC. Amino acid sequence: CAIRRAYEQYF.